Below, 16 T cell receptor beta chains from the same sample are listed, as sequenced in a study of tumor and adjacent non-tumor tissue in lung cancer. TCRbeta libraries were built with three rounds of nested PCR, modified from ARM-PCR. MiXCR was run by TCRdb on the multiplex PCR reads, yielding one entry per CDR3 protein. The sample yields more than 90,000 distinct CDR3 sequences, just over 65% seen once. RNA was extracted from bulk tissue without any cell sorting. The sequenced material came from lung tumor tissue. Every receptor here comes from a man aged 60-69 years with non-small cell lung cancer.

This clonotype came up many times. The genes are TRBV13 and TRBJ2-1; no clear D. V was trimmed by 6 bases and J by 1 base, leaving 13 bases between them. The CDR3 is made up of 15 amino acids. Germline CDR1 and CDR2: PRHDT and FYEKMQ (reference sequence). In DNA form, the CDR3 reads TGTGCCAGCAGAACCTTTTCGAGTTCCTACAATGAGCAGTTCTTC. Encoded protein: CASRTFSSSYNEQFF.

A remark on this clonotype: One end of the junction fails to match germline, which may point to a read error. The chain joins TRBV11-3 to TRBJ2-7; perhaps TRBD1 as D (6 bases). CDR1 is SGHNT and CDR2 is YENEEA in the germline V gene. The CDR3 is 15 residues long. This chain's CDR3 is CASIPGTRGSYERYF. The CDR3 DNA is TGTGCCAGCATACCAGGGACACGGGGCTCCTACGAGCGGTACTTC.

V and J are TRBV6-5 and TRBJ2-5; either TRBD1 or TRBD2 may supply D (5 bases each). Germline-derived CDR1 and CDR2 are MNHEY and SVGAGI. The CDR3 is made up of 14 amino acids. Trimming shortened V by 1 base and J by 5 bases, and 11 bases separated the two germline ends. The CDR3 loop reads CASSYLGEGETQYF. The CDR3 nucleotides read TGTGCCAGCAGTTACTTGGGGGAAGGGGAGACCCAGTACTTC.

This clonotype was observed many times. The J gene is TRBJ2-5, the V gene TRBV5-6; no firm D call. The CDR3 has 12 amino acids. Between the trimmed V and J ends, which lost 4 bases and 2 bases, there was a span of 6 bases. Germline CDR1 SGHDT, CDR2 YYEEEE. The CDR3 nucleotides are TGTGCCAGCAGCCGTATGCAAGAGACCCAGTACTTC. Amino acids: CASSRMQETQYF. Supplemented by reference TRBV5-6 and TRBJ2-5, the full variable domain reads DAGVTQSPTHLIKTRGQQVTLRCSPKSGHDTVSWYQQALGQGPQFIFQYYEEEERQRGNFPDRFSGHQFPNYSSELNVNALLLGDSALYLCASSRMQETQYFGPGTRLLVL.

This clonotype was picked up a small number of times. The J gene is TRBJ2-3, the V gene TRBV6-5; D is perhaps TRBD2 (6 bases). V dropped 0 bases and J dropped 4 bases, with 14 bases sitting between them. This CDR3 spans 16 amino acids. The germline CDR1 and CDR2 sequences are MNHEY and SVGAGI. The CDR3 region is CASSYSEAWRADTQYF. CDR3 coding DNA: TGTGCCAGCAGTTACTCCGAGGCGTGGAGGGCAGATACGCAGTATTTT.

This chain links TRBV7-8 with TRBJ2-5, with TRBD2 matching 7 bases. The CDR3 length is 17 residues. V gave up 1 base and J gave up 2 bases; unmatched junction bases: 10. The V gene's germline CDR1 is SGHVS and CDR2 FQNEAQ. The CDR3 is CASSLGGLEGHQETQYF. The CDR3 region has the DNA TGTGCCAGCAGCTTAGGAGGACTAGAGGGGCATCAAGAGACCCAGTACTTC.

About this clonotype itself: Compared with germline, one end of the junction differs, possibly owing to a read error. CDR3 sequence (DNA): TGTGCCAGCAGATACTCAGCAGGGGTTGAGACCCAGTACTTC. Protein sequence: CASRYSAGVETQYF. The chain recombines TRBV6-6 with TRBJ2-5, with D perhaps TRBD1 (6 bases). Germline-derived CDR1 and CDR2 are MNHNY and SVGAGI (reference sequence). This CDR3 has 14 amino acids.

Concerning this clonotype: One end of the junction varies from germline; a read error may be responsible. The CDR3 coding sequence is TGTGGCACCGGACCCAGCTCAGAGACCCAGTACTTC. Translation: CGTGPSSETQYF. V gene TRBV29-1 combines with J gene TRBJ2-5, with D unclear. Per germline, CDR1 SQVTM and CDR2 ANQGSEA. CDR3 length: 12 amino acids.

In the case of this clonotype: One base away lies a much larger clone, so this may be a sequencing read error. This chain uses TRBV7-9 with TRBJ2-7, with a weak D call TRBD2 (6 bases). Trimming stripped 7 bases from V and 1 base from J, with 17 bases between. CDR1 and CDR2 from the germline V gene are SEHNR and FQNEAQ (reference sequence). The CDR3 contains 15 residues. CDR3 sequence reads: CASTPRPTSSYEQYF. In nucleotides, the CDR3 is TGTGCCAGCACCCCCCGTCCGACTAGTTCCTACGAGCAGTACTTC.

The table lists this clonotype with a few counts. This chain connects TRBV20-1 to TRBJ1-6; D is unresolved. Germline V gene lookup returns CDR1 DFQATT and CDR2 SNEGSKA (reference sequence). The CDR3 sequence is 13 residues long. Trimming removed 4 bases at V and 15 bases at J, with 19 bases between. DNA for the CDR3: TGCAGTGCTATGCCTGCAGGAACCTCTAGCCTCCACTTT. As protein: CSAMPAGTSSLHF.

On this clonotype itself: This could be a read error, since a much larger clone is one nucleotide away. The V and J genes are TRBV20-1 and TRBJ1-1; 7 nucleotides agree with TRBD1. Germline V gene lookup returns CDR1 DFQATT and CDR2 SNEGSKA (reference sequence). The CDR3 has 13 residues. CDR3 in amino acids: CSARDIQGTESFF. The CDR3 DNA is TGCAGTGCTAGAGACATACAGGGGACTGAATCTTTCTTT.

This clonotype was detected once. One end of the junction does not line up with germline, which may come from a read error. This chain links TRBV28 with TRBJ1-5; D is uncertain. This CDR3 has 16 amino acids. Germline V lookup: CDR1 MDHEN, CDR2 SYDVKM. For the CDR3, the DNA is TGTGCCACCAGTTTAACGTTTGTTGGTAACAATCAGCCCCAGCATTTT. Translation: CATSLTFVGNNQPQHF.

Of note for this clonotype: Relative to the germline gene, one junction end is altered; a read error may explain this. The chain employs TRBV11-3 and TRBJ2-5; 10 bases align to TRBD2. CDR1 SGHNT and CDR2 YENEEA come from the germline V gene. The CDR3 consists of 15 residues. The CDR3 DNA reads TGTTCCAGCAGCCCCTCTTCTAGCGGGAGTGAGACTCAGTATTTC. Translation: CSSSPSSSGSETQYF. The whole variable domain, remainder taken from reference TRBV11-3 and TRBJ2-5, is EAGVVQSPRYKIIEKKQPVAFWCNPISGHNTLYWYLQNLGQGPELLIRYENEEAVDDSQLPKDRFSAERLKGVDSTLKIQPAELGDSAVYLCSSSPSSSGSETQYFGPGTRLLVL.

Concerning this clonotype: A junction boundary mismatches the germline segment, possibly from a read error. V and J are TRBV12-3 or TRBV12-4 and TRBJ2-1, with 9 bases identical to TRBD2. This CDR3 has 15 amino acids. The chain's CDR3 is CASREAGGSYIEQFF. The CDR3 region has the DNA TGTGCCAGCAGGGAAGCGGGAGGCTCCTACATTGAGCAATTCTTC.

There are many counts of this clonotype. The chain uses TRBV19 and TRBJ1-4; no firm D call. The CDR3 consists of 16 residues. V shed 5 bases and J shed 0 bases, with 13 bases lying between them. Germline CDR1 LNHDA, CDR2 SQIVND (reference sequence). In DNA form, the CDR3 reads TGTGCCAGTAGTGAACCACGGGGTTCAACTAATGAAAAACTGTTTTTT. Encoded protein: CASSEPRGSTNEKLFF.

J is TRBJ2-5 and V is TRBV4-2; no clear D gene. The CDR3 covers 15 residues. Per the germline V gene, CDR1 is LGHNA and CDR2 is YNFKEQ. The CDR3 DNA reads TGTGTCAGTAGCCAACGATCTCCCGCCCAAGAGACCCAGTACTTC. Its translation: CVSSQRSPAQETQYF.